The 25 T cell receptor beta chains below all came from one sample that was sequenced in a study of human T cells and chemical hapten exposure. As for time point: patch test 1, 2 weeks after DPC sensitization. Treatment of the sample: therapeutic diphenylcyclopropenone sensitization with weekly scalp DPC. TCRdb recomputed calls from the RACE reads with MiXCR, one row per CDR3 protein. The table has fewer than 500,000 distinct CDR3 sequences, roughly 4.8% seen once. Sequenced material: whole blood, taken in connection with sensitization to the hapten diphenylcyclopropenone (DPC). The source of these receptors is a woman between 45 and 60 years old with alopecia areata. Some clones in this sample may be carry-over from other donors' samples.

At least ten counts were recorded for this clonotype. The rearrangement uses TRBV29-1 and TRBJ2-3; D possibly corresponds to TRBD2 (5 bases). The CDR3 contains 15 residues. The V end was cut by 6 bases, the J end by 0 bases, with 16 bases between. The germline gives CDR1 SQVTM, CDR2 ANQGSEA. The CDR3 DNA reads TGCAGCGTGCACCGGGGATCTTTTAGCACAGATACGCAGTATTTT. It yields the protein CSVHRGSFSTDTQYF.

The V and J genes are TRBV6-5 and TRBJ2-5; D not resolved. This CDR3 has 15 amino acids. V shed 6 bases and J shed 4 bases, with 18 bases lying between them. CDR1 is MNHEY and CDR2 is SVGAGI in the germline V gene. The CDR3 DNA reads TGTGCCAGCAGCGTCCTGACCCCGTTGCGAGAGACCCAGTACTTC. The encoded protein is CASSVLTPLRETQYF.

This clonotype was recorded at least ten times. This CDR3 reads CASSQVEGPNEKLFF. The CDR3 nucleotides read TGTGCCAGCAGCCAAGTGGAGGGACCTAATGAAAAACTGTTTTTT. This chain connects TRBV3-1 to TRBJ1-4; the D gene is possibly TRBD1 (5 bases). V lost 1 base and J lost 3, with 9 bases in between. The CDR3 consists of 15 residues. The germline V gene has CDR1 LGHDT and CDR2 YNNKEL (reference sequence).

This clonotype was detected a few times. The chain combines TRBV7-2 with TRBJ2-3, with TRBD2 matching over 9 bases. The CDR3 loop spans 15 amino acids. The J segment lost 2 bases and the V segment lost 5 bases, leaving 5 bases of the junction unmatched. Germline V gene lookup returns CDR1 SGHTA and CDR2 FQGNSA. The CDR3 is CASSRGLAITDTQYF. CDR3 in DNA: TGTGCCAGCAGCCGCGGACTAGCGATCACAGATACGCAGTATTTT.

The gene calls are TRBV13 and TRBJ2-5; 10 bases are shared with TRBD2. Germline-derived CDR1 and CDR2 are PRHDT and FYEKMQ (reference sequence). V trimming: 5 bases; J trimming: 4 bases; junction bases outside the gene matches: 4. This CDR3 is built from 14 residues. Written as DNA, the CDR3 is TGTGCCAGCAGCACCCGACTAGCGGGAGAGACCCAGTACTTC. Translated, it gives CASSTRLAGETQYF.

This clonotype occurred a few times. This sequence joins TRBV7-2 and TRBJ2-7; a weak D match, TRBD2 (5 bases). The CDR3 spans 15 residues. The V end lost 2 bases, the J end lost 3 bases, and 14 bases lay between the germline ends. From germline, CDR1 is SGHTA and CDR2 FQGNSA. The CDR3 region is CASSLKPGVDYEQYF. In DNA, the CDR3 is TGTGCCAGCAGCTTAAAACCCGGGGTCGACTACGAGCAGTACTTC.

V is TRBV20-1 and J is TRBJ2-7; 12 bases align to TRBD2. Trimming at V came to 6 bases and at J to 3 bases, leaving 9 bases not matched to a gene. The CDR3 has 15 residues. Germline CDR1 and CDR2: DFQATT and SNEGSKA (reference sequence). This CDR3 reads CSATGGLAGRYEQYF. The CDR3 DNA is TGCAGTGCCACAGGAGGACTAGCGGGACGCTACGAGCAGTACTTC.

The table lists this clonotype with many counts. The rearrangement links TRBV7-8 to TRBJ2-7; possibly TRBD1 for D (5 bases). The CDR3 is 16 residues long. Germline V gene lookup returns CDR1 SGHVS and CDR2 FQNEAQ. Trimming removed 1 base from V and 6 bases from J, with 19 bases in between. The CDR3 nucleotides read TGTGCCAGCAGCTTAGGAGCAGGGCCTGAGTGGGGCGAGCAGTACTTC. This codes for CASSLGAGPEWGEQYF.

The chain employs TRBV20-1 and TRBJ1-5; tentatively, D is TRBD1 (6 bases). The V gene lost 6 bases and the J gene lost 5 bases, with 17 bases spanning the gap. CDR1 is DFQATT and CDR2 is SNEGSKA in the germline V gene (reference sequence). This CDR3 has 14 residues. CDR3 DNA sequence: TGCAGTGCGTCGCTGGGGGCGCGGGATCAGCCCCAGCATTTT. Protein product: CSASLGARDQPQHF.

This clonotype showed up many times. The chain is built from TRBV30 and TRBJ2-7, with D unresolved. V shed 0 bases and J shed 1 base, with 10 bases lying between them. The CDR3 sequence is 14 residues long. The germline CDR1 and CDR2 sequences are GTSNPN and SVGIG (reference sequence). The CDR3 spells CAWSVRERSYEQYF. Written as DNA, the CDR3 is TGTGCCTGGAGTGTACGTGAACGGTCCTACGAGCAGTACTTC.

The sample holds many counts of this clonotype. CDR3 coding DNA: TGTGCCAGCAGTCCACAGGGGGCCTCTAACACCGGGGAGCTGTTTTTT. Encoded protein: CASSPQGASNTGELFF. V and J are TRBV27 and TRBJ2-2; TRBD1 aligns across 9 bases. From germline, CDR1 is MNHEY and CDR2 SMNVEV (reference sequence). V lost 5 bases and J lost 2; bases outside the gene matches: 6. This CDR3 has 16 amino acids.

This clonotype appeared a few times. The genes are TRBV9 and TRBJ1-4, with D unresolved. V was clipped by 3 bases and J by 4 bases, with 19 bases between them. The germline CDR1 and CDR2 sequences are SGDLS and YYNGEE. The CDR3 runs to 17 residues. The CDR3 sequence: CASSATPGATYNEKLFF. The CDR3 DNA follows: TGTGCCAGCAGCGCCACTCCCGGTGCGACCTATAATGAAAAACTGTTTTTT.

This clonotype was seen a handful of times. The rearrangement joins TRBV20-1 to TRBJ2-3; D is possibly TRBD1 (8 bases). Trimming left V 2 bases short and J 6 bases short, with 15 bases between. The CDR3 consists of 14 residues. The germline V gene has CDR1 DFQATT and CDR2 SNEGSKA (reference sequence). CDR3 nucleotides: TGCAGTGCTAGACTGACAGGGGAGGGCGATACGCAGTATTTT. It codes for CSARLTGEGDTQYF.

In this sample, this clonotype turned up many times. The rearrangement joins TRBV12-5 to TRBJ1-1; 9 bases match TRBD1. V lost 6 bases to trimming and J lost 6 bases; unmatched junction nucleotides: 5. The CDR3 sequence is 13 residues long. Germline V gene data show CDR1 as LGHNT and CDR2 as FRNRAP. The CDR3 DNA reads as TGTGCTAGTGGAGCCGGGACAGGGTCTGAAGCTTTCTTT. Protein: CASGAGTGSEAFF.

This clonotype was counted many times. The V call is TRBV7-2, the J call TRBJ2-3; D is unclear. Trimming pared 5 bases from V and 2 bases from J, leaving 17 bases between. The length of the CDR3 is 16 residues. In germline, CDR1 is SGHTA, CDR2 FQGNSA. The CDR3 is CASSPSRVFSTDTQYF. The CDR3 nucleotides are TGTGCCAGCAGCCCCTCCCGGGTCTTCTCCACAGATACGCAGTATTTT.

This clonotype has ten or more counts. V gene TRBV29-1 combines with J gene TRBJ2-7, with D hard to call. V gave up 3 bases and J gave up 9 bases, with 12 bases separating them. This CDR3 contains 11 residues. From germline, CDR1 is SQVTM and CDR2 ANQGSEA. For the CDR3, the DNA is TGCAGCGTTGACCTAGGATATGGGCAGTACTTC. It is translated as CSVDLGYGQYF.

This clonotype was seen a few times. This chain links TRBV10-3 with TRBJ2-2, with 10 bases lining up with TRBD2. After removal of 5 bases from V and 4 bases from J, the junction contained 4 bases not matched to a gene. The CDR3 has 15 amino acids. CDR1 and CDR2 from the germline V gene are ENHRY and SYGVKD. CDR3 sequence reads: CAISPERGGTGELFF. The CDR3 nucleotides read TGTGCCATCAGTCCCGAGCGGGGGGGCACCGGGGAGCTGTTTTTT.

This clonotype has ten or more counts. The gene calls are TRBV7-3 and TRBJ1-1; D might be TRBD1 (6 bases). The CDR3 sequence is 14 residues long. V gave up 3 bases and J gave up 3 bases, with 11 bases separating them. Germline CDR1 reads SGHTA; CDR2 reads FQGTGA. The chain's CDR3 is CASSFTGIYTEAFF. The CDR3 bases are TGTGCCAGCAGCTTCACAGGGATATACACTGAAGCTTTCTTT.

This clonotype appeared many times. The gene calls are TRBV14 and TRBJ2-4, with TRBD1 matching 7 bases. The CDR3 runs to 14 residues. The V and J ends lost 1 base and 8 bases, in that order; junction bases with no gene match: 5. Germline V lookup: CDR1 SGHDN, CDR2 FVKESK. Written as DNA, the CDR3 is TGTGCCAGCAGCCAAGTCGTAACAGGGGACATTCAGTACTTC. It translates to CASSQVVTGDIQYF.

The table lists this clonotype with a few counts. The chain recombines TRBV12-3 or TRBV12-4 with TRBJ2-3; D possibly corresponds to TRBD2 (6 bases). This CDR3 is 15 amino acids long. Trimming removed 5 bases at V and 0 bases at J, with 12 bases between. Written as DNA, the CDR3 is TGTGCCAGCAGTCCGCGGAGGGCTAGCACAGATACGCAGTATTTT. Protein product: CASSPRRASTDTQYF.

This clonotype was observed at least ten times. This chain connects TRBV6-7 to TRBJ2-7; D remains ambiguous. TRBV6-7 is recorded as an ORF, its role being uncertain. V was cut by 0 bases and J by 2 bases, with 11 bases left in between. This CDR3 is 15 amino acids long. The CDR3 nucleotides are TGTGCCAGCAGTTACTCTCCGCGTTACACCTACGAGCAGTACTTC. It translates to CASSYSPRYTYEQYF.

The V call is TRBV5-4, the J call TRBJ2-2, with 8 bases aligning to TRBD2. The J segment lost 8 bases and the V segment lost 4 bases, leaving 10 bases of the junction unmatched. Germline V gives CDR1 SGHNT, CDR2 YYREEE (reference sequence). The length of the CDR3 is 15 residues. In nucleotides, the CDR3 is TGTGCCAGCAGCCCCTCGGGACTAGGTACTGGGGAGCTGTTTTTT. It specifies CASSPSGLGTGELFF.

This clonotype was counted between two and nine times. The V and J genes are TRBV20-1 and TRBJ2-3; unclear D gene. V was pared by 3 bases and J by 0 bases, with 4 bases between. The CDR3 is 12 residues long. Germline CDR1 is DFQATT and CDR2 is SNEGSKA (reference sequence). CDR3 sequence: CSASPSTDTQYF. The DNA for the CDR3 is TGCAGTGCTAGCCCTAGCACAGATACGCAGTATTTT.

The chain is built from TRBV5-1 and TRBJ2-2; D possibly corresponds to TRBD2 (6 bases). CDR3 length equals 15 residues. In germline, CDR1 is SGHRS, CDR2 YFSETQ. The V and J ends lost 2 bases and 5 bases respectively, with 13 bases between them. Here the CDR3 reads CASSFGGTPTGELFF. The CDR3 DNA reads as TGCGCCAGCAGCTTCGGGGGAACCCCAACCGGGGAGCTGTTTTTT. The complete variable domain, with remaining parts taken from reference TRBV5-1 and TRBJ2-2, reads KAGVTQTPRYLIKTRGQQVTLSCSPISGHRSVSWYQQTPGQGLQFLFEYFSETQRNKGNFPGRFSGRQFSNSRSEMNVSTLELGDSALYLCASSFGGTPTGELFFGEGSRLTVL.

The rearrangement uses TRBV5-4 and TRBJ1-2, with 7 positions matching TRBD1. The CDR3 has 13 amino acids. Looked up from germline, CDR1 is SGHNT and CDR2 is YYREEE (reference sequence). V gave up 3 bases and J gave up 4 bases; unmatched junction bases: 3. The CDR3 sequence is CASSWDSSYGYTF. The CDR3 nucleotides read TGTGCCAGCAGCTGGGACAGCTCCTATGGCTACACCTTC. The full variable domain, rest sourced from reference TRBV5-4 and TRBJ1-2, is ETGVTQSPTHLIKTRGQQVTLRCSSQSGHNTVSWYQQALGQGPQFIFQYYREEENGRGNFPPRFSGLQFPNYSSELNVNALELDDSALYLCASSWDSSYGYTFGSGTRLTVV.